Shown below are 8 T cell receptor beta chains from a single sample sequenced in a study of T cell responses to AZD1222 COVID-19 vaccine (TCRdb year 2021). Library preparation was by the immunoSEQ multiplex PCR assay. The clones in this table, taken by TCRdb from immuneACCESS, are in-frame only. Not every clone is retained; where verified, under half of the shortfall comes from an unresolved V gene, and the cause of the rest is unknown. The sample records about 140,000 clones, about 92% of which are singletons. Clones ranked in the top ten supply 2.5% to 3.5% of the sample. According to the study, the label for this sample's time point signals: baseline before first vaccination. Sequenced here: peripheral blood, sampled on day 0 of AZD1222 vaccination. All receptors come from an adult in good health.

V is TRBV25-1 and J is TRBJ2-7, with 15 bases lining up with TRBD2. The CDR3 is made up of 18 amino acids. Germline CDR1 is MGHDK and CDR2 is SYGVNS. Unmatched junction bases numbered 9, after V lost 3 bases and J lost 3 bases. CDR3 in DNA: TGTGCCAGCAGTGATAAGGGACTAGCGGGAGGCATTAGCTACGAGCAGTACTTC. Translated, it gives CASSDKGLAGGISYEQYF.

This rearrangement joins TRBV4-1 to TRBJ1-1; D unclear. V dropped 6 bases and J dropped 2 bases, with 19 bases sitting between them. Germline CDR1 reads MGHRA; CDR2 reads YSYEKL. CDR3 length equals 16 residues. CDR3 in DNA: TGCGCCAGCAGACGTTATACCGAGGCCCTCAACACTGAAGCTTTCTTT. Amino acids: CASRRYTEALNTEAFF.

The genes are TRBV11-1 and TRBJ2-3, with TRBD2 identical over 9 bases. V lost 5 bases, J lost 1 base, and 1 base stayed unmatched. Germline assignment: CDR1 SGHAT and CDR2 FQDESV (reference sequence). This CDR3 comprises 14 residues. CDR3 DNA: TGTGCCAGCAGCCGGACTAGCGGCACAGATACGCAGTATTTT. It specifies CASSRTSGTDTQYF.

J is TRBJ2-1 and V is TRBV5-4; TRBD2 matches at 13 bases. The CDR3 has 16 residues. Germline values: CDR1 SGHNT, CDR2 YYREEE (reference sequence). After removal of 4 bases from V and 7 bases from J, the junction contained 8 bases not matched to a gene. DNA of the CDR3: TGTGCCAGCAGCACACGGACTAGCGGGAGTTCGAATGAGCAGTTCTTC. Translating gives CASSTRTSGSSNEQFF.

The genes are TRBV7-2 and TRBJ2-7; the D gene is possibly TRBD2 (6 bases). Trimming removed 5 bases at V and 0 bases at J, with 14 bases between. The CDR3 is 15 residues long. Germline V lookup: CDR1 SGHTA, CDR2 FQGNSA. CDR3 sequence reads: CASSLRTTNSYEQYF. The CDR3 nucleotides read TGTGCCAGCAGCCTCCGGACTACCAACTCCTACGAGCAGTACTTC.

The chain joins TRBV28 to TRBJ2-1; D might be TRBD2 (7 bases). This CDR3 has 16 amino acids. Germline V CDR1 and CDR2: MDHEN, SYDVKM. Trimming pared 5 bases from V and 3 bases from J, leaving 17 bases between. Here the CDR3 reads CASSTILADSYNEQFF. Here the CDR3 DNA reads TGTGCCAGCAGTACAATCCTAGCGGACAGCTACAATGAGCAGTTCTTC.

J is TRBJ1-3 and V is TRBV7-2; no definite D call. Trimming cost V 2 bases and J 0 bases, with 17 bases left between them. Germline CDR1 reads SGHTA; CDR2 reads FQGNSA. The CDR3 runs to 18 residues. The CDR3 bases are TGTGCCAGCAGCTTATCCCCCACCTCACTCAACTCTGGAAACACCATATATTTT. This encodes CASSLSPTSLNSGNTIYF.

Here the CDR3 DNA reads TGTGCCAGCAGCCTCTCGGGACTTAGCACAGATACGCAGTATTTT. The encoded protein is CASSLSGLSTDTQYF. The chain joins TRBV6-4 to TRBJ2-3, with TRBD2 as a possible D gene (6 bases). This CDR3 contains 15 residues. V was trimmed by 6 bases and J by 0 bases, leaving 13 bases between them. The germline gives CDR1 MRHNA, CDR2 SNTAGT.